The 31 T cell receptor beta chains listed next were all sequenced from one sample in a study of CD8+CD57+ T cells in acquired aplastic anemia. The study profiled TCR beta VDJ and CDR3 using genomic DNA as template. TCRdb ran MiXCR on the reads and lists one entry per CDR3 protein. The sample has about 210,000 distinct CDR3 sequences, roughly 55% seen once. Sequencing was performed on sorted CD4+, CD8+, or CD8+CD57+ T cells (not recorded which) from PBMCs. The receptors shown here come from a human donor in good health.

The chain links TRBV9 to TRBJ2-3; 13 nucleotides match TRBD2. J lost 5 bases, V lost 3 bases, and 6 bases had no gene match. The germline V gene encodes CDR1 SGDLS and CDR2 YYNGEE. The CDR3 runs to 16 residues. The CDR3 region is CASSEGTSGMEDTQYF. The DNA for the CDR3 is TGTGCCAGCAGCGAAGGGACTAGCGGGATGGAAGATACGCAGTATTTT.

In nucleotides, the CDR3 is TGTGCCAGCAGCACGGGGTTTGGAAACACCATATATTTT. Amino acids: CASSTGFGNTIYF. The V call is TRBV6-5, the J call TRBJ1-3; D remains ambiguous. Per the germline V gene, CDR1 is MNHEY and CDR2 is SVGAGI. The CDR3 length is 13 residues. The ends were cut back, 6 bases at V and 3 bases at J, with 9 bases in the middle.

This clonotype was picked up many times. This chain links TRBV6-2 or TRBV6-3 with TRBJ1-1, with 7 bases aligning to TRBD1. There are 11 residues in the CDR3. Germline trimming cut 10 bases from V and 5 bases from J; bases unmatched to any gene: 4. CDR1 and CDR2 from the germline V gene are MNHEY and SVGEGT. The CDR3 nucleotides read TGTGCCATTACAGGGGAAACTGAAGCTTTCTTT. Its translation is CAITGETEAFF.

This clonotype was seen many times. The chain employs TRBV14 and TRBJ2-7, with 8 positions matching TRBD1. J gave up 2 bases and V 0 bases, and 3 bases lay outside the gene matches. This CDR3 contains 15 residues. Germline-derived CDR1 and CDR2 are SGHDN and FVKESK. Here the CDR3 reads CASSQETGVAYEQYF. In DNA, the CDR3 is TGTGCCAGCAGCCAAGAGACAGGGGTGGCCTACGAGCAGTACTTC.

This clonotype showed up just a few times. The rearrangement links TRBV20-1 to TRBJ2-1; no clear D gene. The CDR3 spans 11 residues. Germline CDR1 is DFQATT and CDR2 is SNEGSKA (reference sequence). V was clipped by 5 bases and J by 9 bases, with 11 bases between them. CDR3 nucleotides: TGCAGTGCTTTTCTCAGCCCTGAGCAGTTCTTC. Encoded protein: CSAFLSPEQFF.

This clonotype was detected ten times or more. The CDR3 is CASSVALGQAYEQYF. As DNA, the CDR3 is TGTGCCAGCAGCGTAGCGCTTGGACAGGCCTACGAGCAGTACTTC. The chain has TRBV9 and TRBJ2-7; TRBD1 aligns across 7 bases. Losses at the gene ends were 0 bases for V and 2 bases for J; bases not matched to a gene: 5. The germline CDR1 and CDR2 sequences are SGDLS and YYNGEE. The CDR3 is 15 residues long.

The chain links TRBV20-1 to TRBJ2-3; TRBD2 agrees at 7 bases. CDR1 is DFQATT and CDR2 is SNEGSKA in the germline V gene (reference sequence). CDR3 length: 16 residues. The J segment lost 1 base and the V segment lost 6 bases, leaving 13 bases of the junction unmatched. The CDR3 coding sequence is TGCAGTGCCCCTGGGGGGGGGGAGGCCCGCACAGATACGCAGTATTTT. This translates into CSAPGGGEARTDTQYF.

This clonotype was seen once. This rearrangement joins TRBV29-1 to TRBJ2-1; maybe TRBD1 (6 bases). This CDR3 contains 12 residues. CDR1 SQVTM and CDR2 ANQGSEA come from the germline V gene. V lost 8 bases to trimming and J lost 7 bases, with 15 bases between them. CDR3 sequence reads: CSLVGGRNEQFF. CDR3 sequence (DNA): TGCAGCTTAGTTGGGGGCCGAAATGAGCAGTTCTTC.

The V call is TRBV4-1, the J call TRBJ2-5; 9 bases are shared with TRBD2. Losses at the gene ends were 4 bases for V and 5 bases for J; bases not matched to a gene: 2. Germline V gene lookup returns CDR1 MGHRA and CDR2 YSYEKL. This CDR3 comprises 13 residues. The CDR3 DNA follows: TGCGCCAGCAGCCCTAGCGGGGAGGAGACCCAGTACTTC. Its protein is CASSPSGEETQYF.

The gene calls are TRBV7-9 and TRBJ2-7, with a weak D call TRBD1 (6 bases). The CDR3 runs to 15 residues. Trimming cost V 1 base and J 6 bases, with 16 bases left between them. Germline CDR1 is SEHNR and CDR2 is FQNEAQ (reference sequence). The CDR3 protein is CASSLDRVRAREQYF. CDR3 coding DNA: TGTGCCAGCAGCTTAGACAGGGTAAGGGCACGCGAGCAGTACTTC.

In DNA form, the CDR3 reads TGTGCCAGCAGCCAGACAGGCTTAAAAAACACCATATATTTT. It is translated as CASSQTGLKNTIYF. The gene calls are TRBV7-9 and TRBJ1-3; TRBD1 is a possible D gene (6 bases). Trimming removed 5 bases at V and 6 bases at J, with 14 bases between. The CDR3 sequence is 14 residues long. Germline CDR1 is SEHNR and CDR2 is FQNEAQ (reference sequence).

The V and J genes are TRBV12-3 or TRBV12-4 and TRBJ1-2; D is undetermined. Trimming removed 6 bases at V and 4 bases at J, with 9 bases between. This CDR3 region has 12 residues. CDR3 sequence (DNA): TGTGCCAGCAGCCGACAAGGCTATGGCTACACCTTC. It translates to CASSRQGYGYTF.

Concerning this clonotype: The junction differs from germline at one of its ends, possibly a read error. This chain uses TRBV2 with TRBJ1-5; D ambiguous. The CDR3 extends over 15 amino acids. Germline CDR1 reads SNHLY; CDR2 reads FYNNEI. This CDR3 reads CASQERWDGNQPQHF. CDR3 in DNA: TGTGCCAGCCAGGAACGGTGGGATGGCAATCAGCCCCAGCACTTT.

V is TRBV2 and J is TRBJ1-2; a possible D gene is TRBD1 (6 bases). Germline CDR1 reads SNHLY; CDR2 reads FYNNEI. V was shortened by 4 bases and J by 5 bases, with 20 bases between the two germline ends. The CDR3 totals 16 residues. The CDR3, as DNA: TGTGCCAGCAGTGCGACAGGCTTGGATCCCCGATATGGCTACACCTTC. Translated, it gives CASSATGLDPRYGYTF. Variable domain in full (rest from reference TRBV2 and TRBJ1-2): EPEVTQTPSHQVTQMGQEVILRCVPISNHLYFYWYRQILGQKVEFLVSFYNNEISEKSEIFDDQFSVERPDGSNFTLKIRSTKLEDSAMYFCASSATGLDPRYGYTFGSGTRLTVV.

Comments on this clonotype: At one of its ends the junction is not consistent with the germline gene, which may arise from a read error. The genes are TRBV19 and TRBJ2-7; 12 bases are shared with TRBD1. The V gene's germline CDR1 is LNHDA and CDR2 SQIVND (reference sequence). The CDR3 is 15 amino acids. The DNA of the CDR3 is TGTGTCAGTAGTCTAGACGGGACAGGGGGCTACGAGCAGAACTTC. Its protein is CVSSLDGTGGYEQNF.

V is TRBV10-3 and J is TRBJ2-7, with 8 bases aligning to TRBD2. V trimming: 10 bases; J trimming: 0 bases; junction bases outside the gene matches: 5. The CDR3 is 13 amino acids. Per germline, CDR1 ENHRY and CDR2 SYGVKD. The CDR3 region is CATERGSSYEQYF. In nucleotides, the CDR3 is TGTGCCACCGAGCGGGGGAGCTCCTACGAGCAGTACTTC.

This chain uses TRBV10-1 with TRBJ1-2; 8 bases agree with TRBD1. CDR3 length: 16 amino acids. With V trimmed by 5 bases and J by 1 base, 9 bases remained unmatched. CDR1 WNHNN and CDR2 SYGVQD come from the germline V gene (reference sequence). This CDR3 reads CASSSGGQRHNYGYTF. The DNA for the CDR3 is TGCGCCAGCAGTTCAGGGGGCCAACGTCATAACTATGGCTACACCTTC.

This clonotype was found a few times. The conserved final phenylalanine or tryptophan is absent from the CDR3, which likely points to a read error. The DNA is left out, because the CDR3 cannot be placed on it with certainty; the CDR3 is given as TCRdb lists it. The rearrangement joins TRBV4-1 to TRBJ1-6. CDR1 and CDR2 (germline): MGHRA, YSYEKL. The CDR3 adds up to 8 amino acids, both ends counted. The CDR3 loop reads CASSLRTS.

This clonotype was seen repeatedly, ten times or more. The chain has TRBV20-1 and TRBJ1-3, with 9 bases aligning to TRBD1. V trimming: 3 bases; J trimming: 3 bases; junction bases outside the gene matches: 3. Per germline, CDR1 DFQATT and CDR2 SNEGSKA (reference sequence). This CDR3 has 14 residues. The DNA for the CDR3 is TGCAGTGCTAGTAACAGGGGGCTTGGAAACACCATATATTTT. Its translation is CSASNRGLGNTIYF.

Details on this clonotype: Sequence at one end of the junction differs from germline and may be a read error. This chain connects TRBV27 to TRBJ2-1, with 9 bases identical to TRBD2. In germline, CDR1 is MNHEY, CDR2 SMNVEV (reference sequence). The CDR3 is 17 amino acids. For the CDR3, the DNA is TGTGCCAGCAGTTTCCTGGGGGTAGCGGGGGTAGGGAATGAGCAGTCCTTC. Translated, it gives CASSFLGVAGVGNEQSF.

In its sample, this clonotype was seen many times. The chain employs TRBV9 and TRBJ2-7; the D call may be TRBD1 or TRBD2 (7 bases each). Germline-derived CDR1 and CDR2 are SGDLS and YYNGEE. This CDR3 is built from 15 residues. Trimming pared 3 bases from V and 4 bases from J, leaving 17 bases between. CDR3 sequence (DNA): TGTGCCAGCAGCGCCTCAGGGGGGGTTGCGTACGAGCAGTACTTC. Translated, it gives CASSASGGVAYEQYF. The full variable domain, in which reference TRBV9 and TRBJ2-7 provide the parts outside the CDR3, is DSGVTQTPKHLITATGQRVTLRCSPRSGDLSVYWYQQSLDQGLQFLIQYYNGEERAKGNILERFSAQQFPDLHSELNLSSLELGDSALYFCASSASGGVAYEQYFGPGTRLTVT.

In DNA form, the CDR3 reads TGCAGTGGTAATGGCGGAACTAGCACAGATACGCAGTATTTT. This encodes CSGNGGTSTDTQYF. J is TRBJ2-3 and V is TRBV20-1; no reliable D call. This CDR3 has 14 amino acids. CDR1 and CDR2 (germline): DFQATT, SNEGSKA (reference sequence). The V gene lost 7 bases and the J gene lost 0 bases, with 14 bases spanning the gap.

There are many counts of this clonotype. The chain links TRBV28 to TRBJ2-7; D perhaps matches TRBD2 (5 bases). The ends were cut back, 5 bases at V and 2 bases at J, with 13 bases in the middle. The V gene's germline CDR1 is MDHEN and CDR2 SYDVKM. The CDR3 length is 14 residues. The CDR3 loop reads CASSPTRSTYEQYF. The CDR3, as DNA: TGTGCCAGCAGTCCTACTAGAAGCACCTACGAGCAGTACTTC.

This clonotype showed up just a few times. DNA for the CDR3: TGTGCCAGCAGCTTAATACAGACTGAAGCTTTCTTT. Translation gives CASSLIQTEAFF. The chain links TRBV7-9 to TRBJ1-1; no clear D. Deletions cut 2 bases from V and 5 bases from J, with 6 bases between. The germline V gene encodes CDR1 SEHNR and CDR2 FQNEAQ (reference sequence). The CDR3 runs 12 residues.

The V gene is TRBV7-9, the J gene TRBJ2-5; D may be TRBD2 (5 bases). Germline CDR1 SEHNR, CDR2 FQNEAQ (reference sequence). V dropped 8 bases and J dropped 0 bases, with 19 bases sitting between them. The length of the CDR3 is 16 residues. Here the CDR3 reads CASVGPRGMHQETQYF. The CDR3 bases are TGTGCCAGCGTCGGGCCCAGAGGGATGCACCAAGAGACCCAGTACTTC.

This chain connects TRBV5-1 to TRBJ2-1; 7 bases line up with TRBD2. The junction had 24 bases not matched to a gene; V was cut back by 10 bases and J by 8 bases. This CDR3 is built from 17 residues. The germline V gene encodes CDR1 SGHRS and CDR2 YFSETQ. The CDR3 region has the DNA TGCGCCTACTCGGGCAGTGGGGAAGCGGGAAAGGCGGATGAGCAGTTCTTC. It yields the protein CAYSGSGEAGKADEQFF.

This clonotype came up many times. J is TRBJ1-5 and V is TRBV7-9, with 7 bases aligning to TRBD1. J was trimmed by 2 bases and V by 5 bases; bases with no gene match: 6. This CDR3 has 15 residues. The germline V gene has CDR1 SEHNR and CDR2 FQNEAQ (reference sequence). The CDR3 DNA is TGTGCCAGCAGCCAAGACAGGGACGGCAATCAGCCCCAGCATTTT. It codes for CASSQDRDGNQPQHF.

The chain links TRBV20-1 to TRBJ2-3, with 11 bases identical to TRBD2. The CDR3 covers 16 residues. V lost 0 bases, J lost 1 base, and 3 bases stayed unmatched. The V gene's germline CDR1 is DFQATT and CDR2 SNEGSKA (reference sequence). CDR3: CSARDRLAGRTDTQYF. In nucleotides, the CDR3 is TGCAGTGCTAGAGATAGACTAGCGGGACGCACAGATACGCAGTATTTT.

The gene calls are TRBV29-1 and TRBJ2-7; tentatively, D is TRBD1 (6 bases). V gave up 6 bases and J gave up 5 bases, with 11 bases separating them. CDR1 SQVTM and CDR2 ANQGSEA come from the germline V gene. The CDR3 spans 11 residues. CDR3 DNA: TGCAGCGTGGGGGCTTTCCACGAGCAGTACTTC. It codes for CSVGAFHEQYF.

In its sample, this clonotype was seen many times. This chain uses TRBV6-5 with TRBJ1-5; tentative D call: TRBD1 (6 bases). Trimming shortened V by 3 bases and J by 4 bases, and 10 bases separated the two germline ends. This CDR3 region has 14 residues. The germline gives CDR1 MNHEY, CDR2 SVGAGI. CDR3: CASSYGTGNQPQHF. CDR3 in DNA: TGTGCCAGCAGTTATGGTACAGGGAATCAGCCCCAGCATTTT.

V usage is TRBV7-9 and J usage is TRBJ2-7; the D is unclear. V gave up 3 bases and J gave up 0 bases, with 6 bases separating them. CDR1 SEHNR and CDR2 FQNEAQ come from the germline V gene (reference sequence). The CDR3 is made up of 13 amino acids. CDR3 amino acids: CASSFTSSYEQYF. As DNA, the CDR3 is TGTGCCAGCAGCTTTACCAGCTCCTACGAGCAGTACTTC.